The source of this T cell receptor beta chain is a study of OX40 agonist ivuxolimab in advanced cancers. Study observations and caveats: At doses 0.1 to 3.0 mg/kg, CD4+ and CD8+ clones expanded. Fewer expanded clones were found on average in CD4+ than in CD8+ T cells.

Notes on this clone: No antigen is known for it.

This table comes from immunoSEQ multiplex PCR, and its TCRdb copy is limited to in-frame clones, with some not included. The sample lists about 47,000 clones, approximately 83% occurring once. The length of the CDR3 is 15 residues. Germline CDR1 reads SGHTA; CDR2 reads FQGNSA. The germline V and J ends were trimmed by 4 bases and 6 bases, with 13 bases remaining between them. Blood was sampled at baseline, cycle 4 day 1, and cycle 7 day 1. This clonotype originated in an adult with an advanced solid tumor such as melanoma, head and neck, liver or kidney cancer. This chain joins TRBV7-2 and TRBJ1-6; tentative D call: TRBD1 (6 bases). The input for sequencing was CD4+ or CD8+ T cells sorted from blood, taken in a trial of the OX40 agonist ivuxolimab. CDR3 region: CASSYRTVSNSPLHF. The CDR3 bases are TGTGCCAGCAGCTACCGGACAGTTAGTAATTCACCCCTCCACTTT.